Included here is one T cell receptor beta chain sequence, with context. This record belongs to a study of PD-L1 blockade in urothelial cancer. About the study: Peripheral blood specimens exhibited a median yield of about 140,000 T cells.

Data came from immunoSEQ multiplex PCR; TCRdb stores just in-frame clones and leaves some out. Of about 38,000 clones listed, 65% to 85% were seen once; the top ten hold around 19%. The sequencing used PBMCs, collected around atezolizumab (anti-PD-L1) treatment. The TCR was taken from a man aged 60 to 75 with urothelial cancer.

CDR3 amino acids: CASSVGIGQGVNEQFF. CDR3 coding DNA: TGTGCCAGCAGCGTAGGGATAGGACAGGGGGTCAATGAGCAGTTCTTC. V and J are TRBV9 and TRBJ2-1; 10 nucleotides line up with TRBD1. Germline assignment: CDR1 SGDLS and CDR2 YYNGEE. The CDR3 has 16 amino acids. Germline trimming cut 0 bases from V and 6 bases from J; bases unmatched to any gene: 6.